The following is a T cell receptor (beta chain) sequence with its context. The antigen remains undetermined. CDR3 length: 13 residues. Between the trimmed V and J ends, which lost 4 bases and 6 bases, there was a span of 7 bases. Germline loops: CDR1 MRHNA, CDR2 SNTAGT. This entry comes from a study of siplizumab effects on memory and regulatory T cells. General study results and limits: Naive or memory phenotype assignment was not possible for roughly 80-95% of proliferating CD4+ or CD8+ clones. Under siplizumab, alloreactive sequences traced to unstimulated CD4+ memory cells were significantly reduced. The study found naive T cells seemingly more diverse than memory cells and seemingly major alloresponse contributors.

Each sample yielded around 9.4 x 10^4 assayed TCR templates. TCRdb's copy holds only in-frame clones and misses some; the assay was immunoSEQ multiplex PCR. Of 120,000 or so clones listed, around nine tenths are singletons. The chain is built from TRBV6-4 and TRBJ1-6; unclear D gene. The TCR comes from a human donor in good health. The material sequenced was CD4+ T cells sorted from blood. CDR3 amino acids: CASSVVSNSPLHF. In DNA form, the CDR3 reads TGTGCCAGCAGTGTCGTCTCTAATTCACCCCTCCACTTT.